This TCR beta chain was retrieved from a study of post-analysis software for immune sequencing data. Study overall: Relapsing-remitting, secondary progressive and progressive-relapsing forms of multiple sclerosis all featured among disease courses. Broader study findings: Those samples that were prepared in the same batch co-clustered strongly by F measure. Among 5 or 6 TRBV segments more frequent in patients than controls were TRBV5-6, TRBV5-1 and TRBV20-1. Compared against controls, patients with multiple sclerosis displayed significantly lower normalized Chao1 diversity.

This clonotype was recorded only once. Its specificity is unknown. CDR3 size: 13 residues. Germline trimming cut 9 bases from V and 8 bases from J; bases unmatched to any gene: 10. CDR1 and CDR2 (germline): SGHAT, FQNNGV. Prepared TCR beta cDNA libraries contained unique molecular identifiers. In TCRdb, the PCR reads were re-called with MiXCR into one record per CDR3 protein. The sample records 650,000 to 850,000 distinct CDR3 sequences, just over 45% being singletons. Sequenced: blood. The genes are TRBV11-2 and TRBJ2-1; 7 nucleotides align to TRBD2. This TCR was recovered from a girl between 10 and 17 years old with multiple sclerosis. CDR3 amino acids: CASETSELDEQFF. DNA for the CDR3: TGTGCCAGTGAAACTAGCGAACTTGATGAGCAGTTCTTC.